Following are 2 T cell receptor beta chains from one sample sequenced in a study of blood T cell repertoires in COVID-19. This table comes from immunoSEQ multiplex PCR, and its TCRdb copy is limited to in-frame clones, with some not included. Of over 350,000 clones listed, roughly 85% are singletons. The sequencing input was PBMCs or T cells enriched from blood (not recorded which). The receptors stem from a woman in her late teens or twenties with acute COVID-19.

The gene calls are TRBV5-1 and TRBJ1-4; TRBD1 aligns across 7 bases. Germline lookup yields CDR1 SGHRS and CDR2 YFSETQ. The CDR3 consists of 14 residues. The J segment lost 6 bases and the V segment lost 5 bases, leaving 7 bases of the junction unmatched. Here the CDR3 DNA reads TGCGCCAGCAGTCGCGACAGGGTTGATGAAAAACTGTTTTTT. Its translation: CASSRDRVDEKLFF.

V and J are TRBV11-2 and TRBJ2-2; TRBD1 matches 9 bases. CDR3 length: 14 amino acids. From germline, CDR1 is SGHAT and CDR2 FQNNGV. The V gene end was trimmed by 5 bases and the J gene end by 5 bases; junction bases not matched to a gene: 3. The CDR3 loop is CASSRQGETGELFF. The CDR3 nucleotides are TGTGCCAGCAGCCGACAGGGGGAAACCGGGGAGCTGTTTTTT.